A single TCR beta chain is shown here with its context. The data belong to a study of blood T cell repertoires in COVID-19. Trimming left V 5 bases short and J 5 bases short, with 15 bases between. The CDR3 has 14 amino acids. Germline CDR1 LGHDT, CDR2 YNNKEL (reference sequence). Libraries were prepared by immunoSEQ multiplex PCR; TCRdb keeps only in-frame clonotypes and omits some of them. The data show roughly 300,000 clones, with around 86% seen just once and 3.5% to 5% held by the top ten. Across 20 to 25 US areas, participants ranged in age from about 18 to 90 years. Participant-given clinical history determined each cohort assignment.

The rearrangement uses TRBV3-1 (or the pseudogene TRBV3-2) and TRBJ2-5; D uncertain. The receptor was derived from a man aged 25 to 45 who had recovered from COVID-19. The sample consisted of PBMCs or T cells enriched from blood (not recorded which). Here the CDR3 DNA reads TGTGCCAGCAGCGAAAGTCAAACGAGGGAGACCCAGTACTTC. Amino acid sequence: CASSESQTRETQYF.